This T cell receptor beta chain was observed in a study of shared clonotypes between healthy human individuals. Study information: Aged between 18 and 49, the donors were a couple of women and three men.

With 3 bases removed from V and 4 bases from J, the gap between germline ends came to 18 bases. The germline CDR1 and CDR2 sequences are KGHSH and LQKENI. The CDR3 contains 16 residues. Researchers divided each subset's genomic DNA evenly across several immunoSEQ plates. Measured with immunoSEQ multiplex PCR; TCRdb has only the in-frame clones, and not every one. The sample yields over 1.5 million clones, 95% to 99% seen once. The TCR sequence derives from a man aged 25-40 years in good health. This chain links TRBV18 with TRBJ2-5, with a possible D match to TRBD2 (7 bases). Sequences were obtained from naive CD4+ T cells sorted from blood. The subset: CD45RA+ positively selected. In nucleotides, the CDR3 is TGTGCCAGCTCACCGATCCTTAGCCGGGGGGCAGAGACCCAGTACTTC. Its translation is CASSPILSRGAETQYF.